This TCR beta chain was captured in a study of blood T cell repertoires in COVID-19. Clones were read by immunoSEQ multiplex PCR, and TCRdb kept only the in-frame ones, dropping some. The sample contains approximately 170,000 clones, 80% to 90% of which appear only once. Looked up from germline, CDR1 is SGHRS and CDR2 is YFSETQ. The CDR3 has 14 residues. Trimming removed 0 bases from V and 5 bases from J, with 9 bases in between. The sequencing sample was made of peripheral blood. This sequence joins TRBV5-1 and TRBJ1-5; D not resolved. The receptor was derived from a woman in her sixties or seventies with COVID-19, enrolled during active disease. In nucleotides, the CDR3 is TGCGCCAGCAGCTTGGACAGTCCCCATCAGCCCCAGCATTTT. Protein product: CASSLDSPHQPQHF.